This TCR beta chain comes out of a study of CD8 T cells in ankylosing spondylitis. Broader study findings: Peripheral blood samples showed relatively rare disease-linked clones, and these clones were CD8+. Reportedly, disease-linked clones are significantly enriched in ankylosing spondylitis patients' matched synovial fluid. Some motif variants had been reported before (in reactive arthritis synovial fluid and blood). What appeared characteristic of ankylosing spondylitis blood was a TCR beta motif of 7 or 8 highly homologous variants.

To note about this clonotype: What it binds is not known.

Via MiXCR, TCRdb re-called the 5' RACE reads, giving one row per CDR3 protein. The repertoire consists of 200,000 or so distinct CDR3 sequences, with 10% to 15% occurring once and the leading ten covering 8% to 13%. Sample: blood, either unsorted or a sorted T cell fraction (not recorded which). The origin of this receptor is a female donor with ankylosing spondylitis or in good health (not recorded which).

CDR3 amino acids: CASSYGGGPDTQYF. The CDR3 region has the DNA TGTGCCAGCAGCTATGGGGGAGGGCCAGATACGCAGTATTTT. J is TRBJ2-3 and V is TRBV7-2, with 7 nucleotides matching TRBD2. Germline V gene data show CDR1 as SGHTA and CDR2 as FQGNSA. V trimming: 4 bases; J trimming: 4 bases; junction bases outside the gene matches: 5. The CDR3 loop spans 14 amino acids. The whole variable domain, filled in from reference TRBV7-2 and TRBJ2-3, reads GAGVSQSPSNKVTEKGKDVELRCDPISGHTALYWYRQSLGQGLEFLIYFQGNSAPDKSGLPSDRFSAERTGGSVSTLTIQRTQQEDSAVYLCASSYGGGPDTQYFGPGTRLTVL.